This entry features one T cell receptor (beta chain) sequence. The data were obtained in a study of cytotoxic CD8 clonotypes in ibrutinib-treated CLL. Profiled with immunoSEQ multiplex PCR; TCRdb holds only in-frame clones, not every one. The data contain approximately 320,000 clones, 67% of them singletons. Sequences were derived from PBMCs, sampled after 36 months of ibrutinib treatment. The TCR was taken from a human donor with chronic lymphocytic leukemia.

The CDR3 reads CSVAGSLGAGEQYF. The CDR3 coding sequence is TGCAGCGTCGCGGGGTCCCTCGGGGCTGGCGAGCAGTACTTC. This sequence joins TRBV29-1 and TRBJ2-7; a weak D match, TRBD2 (6 bases). Germline lookup yields CDR1 SQVTM and CDR2 ANQGSEA. Trimming took off 6 bases at V and 6 bases at J, with 21 bases between the two ends. The length of the CDR3 is 14 residues.